The 13 T cell receptor beta chains below all came from one sample that was sequenced in a study of T cell clones after liver transplantation. Only in-frame clones appear in the TCRdb table, and some are missing; sequencing was by immunoSEQ multiplex PCR. The sample includes 20,000 to 30,000 clones, 69% of them seen just once. The sample consisted of CD4+ T cells from blood, taken before liver transplant. The receptors were gathered from a human donor who received a liver transplant.

This clone is a singleton in its sample. The junction and the germline gene differ at one end; a read error may be behind it. The chain combines TRBV6-1 with TRBJ2-5; no definite D call. From germline, CDR1 is MNHNS and CDR2 SASEGT. The CDR3 totals 12 residues. The CDR3 region has the DNA TGTGCCAGCAGGGAAGCAAAAGAGACCCAGTACTTC. The encoded protein is CASREAKETQYF.

The rearrangement uses TRBV28 and TRBJ1-2; TRBD1 is a possible D gene (6 bases). Germline lookup yields CDR1 MDHEN and CDR2 SYDVKM. The CDR3 contains 15 residues. Trimming took off 4 bases at V and 4 bases at J, with 16 bases between the two ends. CDR3 protein: CASSSVGGDGYGYTF. As DNA, the CDR3 is TGTGCCAGCAGTTCTGTTGGGGGCGATGGCTATGGCTACACCTTC.

The chain employs TRBV6-1 and TRBJ2-7; D gene ambiguous. CDR3 length: 15 amino acids. The V end was cut by 1 base, the J end by 2 bases, with 12 bases between. Germline V gene lookup returns CDR1 MNHNS and CDR2 SASEGT. The CDR3 reads CASSEGARSAYEQYV. CDR3 sequence (DNA): TGTGCCAGCAGTGAAGGGGCTAGGTCGGCCTACGAGCAGTACGTC.

V gene TRBV5-1 combines with J gene TRBJ2-5; TRBD1 is a possible D gene (5 bases). Germline V gene sequence: CDR1 SGHRS, CDR2 YFSETQ. V lost 4 bases to trimming and J lost 4 bases, with 5 bases between them. The CDR3 contains 11 residues. The CDR3 sequence is CASSQGETQYF. CDR3 nucleotides: TGCGCCAGCAGCCAGGGAGAGACCCAGTACTTC.

V and J are TRBV2 and TRBJ1-2; TRBD1 might be the D (6 bases). This CDR3 region has 14 residues. The V gene lost 7 bases and the J gene lost 5 bases, with 17 bases spanning the gap. Germline V gives CDR1 SNHLY, CDR2 FYNNEI. Here the CDR3 reads CASIPGTSGYGYTF. The CDR3 nucleotides are TGTGCCAGCATTCCCGGGACATCAGGATATGGCTACACCTTC.

For the CDR3, the DNA is TGTGCCAGCAGCGTAGTTTCTACAGGGGTCGGGGAGACCCAGTACTTC. Its translation is CASSVVSTGVGETQYF. The rearrangement uses TRBV7-2 and TRBJ2-5, with 7 bases lining up with TRBD1. Germline loops: CDR1 SGHTA, CDR2 FQGNSA. The CDR3 covers 16 residues. Trimming at V came to 5 bases and at J to 5 bases, leaving 14 bases not matched to a gene.

This clone was picked up a small number of times. The chain is built from TRBV30 and TRBJ1-1, with D maybe TRBD1 (6 bases). V was shortened by 5 bases and J by 6 bases, with 10 bases between the two germline ends. This CDR3 region has 11 residues. Germline V gene data show CDR1 as GTSNPN and CDR2 as SVGIG (reference sequence). CDR3 in DNA: TGTGCCTGGGGTACAGGGTCTGAAGCTTTCTTT. The encoded protein is CAWGTGSEAFF.

The chain is built from TRBV12-5 and TRBJ1-5; D may be TRBD1 (5 bases). V dropped 1 base and J dropped 1 base, with 14 bases sitting between them. The CDR3 runs to 17 residues. Per the germline V gene, CDR1 is LGHNT and CDR2 is FRNRAP. CDR3 DNA sequence: TGTGCTAGTGGTTTGGGGACCGCCGGGGGAAGCAATCAGCCCCAGCATTTT. Translating it yields CASGLGTAGGSNQPQHF.

V and J are TRBV11-2 and TRBJ2-2; 12 nucleotides match TRBD2. This CDR3 has 15 residues. Germline CDR1 SGHAT, CDR2 FQNNGV. The J segment lost 5 bases and the V segment lost 5 bases, leaving 3 bases of the junction unmatched. The CDR3 region is CASSTSGRRTGELFF. The CDR3, as DNA: TGTGCCAGCAGCACTAGCGGGAGGAGGACCGGGGAGCTGTTTTTT.

This clone appeared a single time. The V call is TRBV5-5, the J call TRBJ2-7, with 11 bases fitting TRBD1. The CDR3 runs to 15 residues. J lost 5 bases, V lost 3 bases, and 7 bases had no gene match. CDR1 is SGHKS, CDR2 YYEKEE, per germline (reference sequence). The CDR3 nucleotides are TGTGCCAGCAGCTCGTCCGGGACAGGGGGGAACGAGCAGTACGTC. This translates into CASSSSGTGGNEQYV.

This sequence joins TRBV28 and TRBJ1-1; no clear D gene. CDR1 is MDHEN and CDR2 is SYDVKM in the germline V gene. This CDR3 is 12 amino acids long. Trimming left V 8 bases short and J 0 bases short, with 7 bases between. The CDR3 bases are TGTGCCAGCTTTAACCTGAACACTGAAGCTTTCTTT. As protein: CASFNLNTEAFF.

The chain joins TRBV9 to TRBJ2-1; 8 bases match TRBD2. The CDR3 sequence is 16 residues long. With 4 bases clipped from V and 7 bases from J, the junction kept 13 bases outside the gene matches. Germline V CDR1 and CDR2: SGDLS, YYNGEE. The CDR3 reads CASSPLGRAPRNEQFF. The CDR3 nucleotides are TGTGCCAGCAGCCCCCTCGGGAGGGCCCCTCGGAATGAGCAGTTCTTC.

The V call is TRBV9, the J call TRBJ1-3; maybe TRBD1 (5 bases). V gave up 4 bases and J gave up 0 bases, with 14 bases separating them. Germline V gene lookup returns CDR1 SGDLS and CDR2 YYNGEE. This CDR3 is built from 16 residues. The CDR3 sequence: CASSRQAGLSGNTIYF. In DNA form, the CDR3 reads TGTGCCAGCAGCCGGCAGGCGGGGCTCTCTGGAAACACCATATATTTT.